This entry lists 8 T cell receptor beta chains sequenced from one sample in a study of T-cell reconstitution after alpha-beta-depleted transplantation in children. The library targeted TCRbeta and was prepared with unique molecular identifiers. TCRdb ran MiXCR on the PCR reads and lists one entry per CDR3 protein. The data hold a few hundred thousand distinct CDR3 sequences, with around 20% observed a single time. The sequencing here drew on PBMCs from the stem cell graft donor, taken from the stem cell graft. All receptors derive from a human donor who donated a stem cell graft to a child with acute lymphoblastic leukemia.

The chain links TRBV12-3 or TRBV12-4 to TRBJ2-5, with D perhaps TRBD1 or TRBD2 (5 bases each). The V gene lost 3 bases and the J gene lost 13 bases, with 12 bases spanning the gap. The CDR3 is made up of 11 amino acids. The CDR3, as DNA: TGTGCCAGCAGTTTTAGGGGACCCAGGTACTTC. Residues: CASSFRGPRYF.

J is TRBJ1-2 and V is TRBV11-2; D perhaps matches TRBD1 (5 bases). CDR1 and CDR2 from the germline V gene are SGHAT and FQNNGV. The V and J ends lost 0 bases and 4 bases respectively, with 21 bases between them. There are 18 residues in the CDR3. The CDR3 sequence: CASSLEGGEYLDRYGYTF. Written as DNA, the CDR3 is TGTGCCAGCAGCTTAGAGGGGGGAGAGTACCTCGATCGCTATGGCTACACCTTC.

V is TRBV5-1 and J is TRBJ1-5; no reliable D call. The V end lost 3 bases, the J end lost 6 bases, and 22 bases lay between the germline ends. The CDR3 sequence is 17 residues long. Per germline, CDR1 SGHRS and CDR2 YFSETQ. This CDR3 is CASSWYPLGGETQPQHF. In DNA, the CDR3 is TGCGCCAGCAGCTGGTACCCTCTAGGAGGTGAAACTCAGCCCCAGCATTTT.

This clonotype was counted between two and nine times. This chain connects TRBV27 to TRBJ2-7, with 9 bases matching TRBD1. The J segment lost 2 bases and the V segment lost 0 bases, leaving 2 bases of the junction unmatched. Germline V gene lookup returns CDR1 MNHEY and CDR2 SMNVEV (reference sequence). There are 15 residues in the CDR3. CDR3 DNA sequence: TGTGCCAGCAGTTTATCCGGACAGGGGACCTACGAGCAGTACTTC. Amino acids: CASSLSGQGTYEQYF.

The table lists this clonotype with a few counts. This chain uses TRBV20-1 with TRBJ1-1; the match to TRBD1 covers 10 bases. CDR3 length: 13 residues. Germline CDR1 and CDR2: DFQATT and SNEGSKA (reference sequence). V shed 7 bases and J 4 bases; nucleotides not matched to a gene: 6. The CDR3 coding sequence is TGCAGTGTCGACAGGGGGCGAGGCACTGAAGCTTTCTTT. Its translation is CSVDRGRGTEAFF.

The J gene is TRBJ2-5, the V gene TRBV11-2; TRBD2 aligns across 9 bases. V lost 2 bases and J lost 7; bases outside the gene matches: 14. Germline assignment: CDR1 SGHAT and CDR2 FQNNGV. The CDR3 spans 17 residues. Here the CDR3 reads CASSLISSAGGPWTQYF. Here the CDR3 DNA reads TGTGCCAGCAGCTTAATTTCCTCGGCGGGAGGGCCGTGGACCCAGTACTTC. Using reference TRBV11-2 and TRBJ2-5 for the parts outside the CDR3, the full variable domain is EAGVAQSPRYKIIEKRQSVAFWCNPISGHATLYWYQQILGQGPKLLIQFQNNGVVDDSQLPKDRFSAERLKGVDSTLKIQPAKLEDSAVYLCASSLISSAGGPWTQYFGPGTRLLVL.

This clonotype was found a few times. The CDR3 DNA is TGTGCCAGCACAACCCAGGGGATGCTCTACGAGCAGTACTTC. Residues: CASTTQGMLYEQYF. V is TRBV27 and J is TRBJ2-7; tentatively, D is TRBD1 (6 bases). With 7 bases removed from V and 3 bases from J, the gap between germline ends came to 16 bases. Per germline, CDR1 MNHEY and CDR2 SMNVEV (reference sequence). This CDR3 has 14 amino acids.

V and J are TRBV20-1 and TRBJ2-7; 8 nucleotides match TRBD1. The V gene's germline CDR1 is DFQATT and CDR2 SNEGSKA (reference sequence). The CDR3 totals 12 residues. With V trimmed by 7 bases and J by 1 base, 3 bases remained unmatched. The CDR3 nucleotides read TGCAGTGGCTGGACAGGGTCCTACGAGCAGTACTTC. It yields the protein CSGWTGSYEQYF.